The clone carrying this TCR beta chain was counted a single time. Its specificity is not known. The germline V gene has CDR1 LGHDT and CDR2 YNNKEL (reference sequence). This CDR3 is built from 14 residues. J lost 2 bases, V lost 3 bases, and 3 bases had no gene match. The data belong to a study of T cell responses to AZD1222 COVID-19 vaccine. General observations from the study: Clonal diversity may have been underestimated, and the donors were mostly white British, with more females than males. Vaccination with two AZD1222 doses was followed by a rise in Spike-specific TCR breadth and depth. Repertoires were obtained solely post-peak T cell response.

The repertoire was sequenced with immunoSEQ multiplex PCR; TCRdb's copy has only in-frame clones and lacks some. The repertoire holds some 180,000 clones, with roughly 89% as singletons. This clonotype originated in an adult who received the AZD1222 COVID-19 vaccine. The chain joins TRBV3-1 (or the pseudogene TRBV3-2) to TRBJ2-7; the match to TRBD1 covers 8 bases. Sequences were derived from peripheral blood, sampled 28 days after the second AZD1222 dose. This CDR3 is CASSHGQGTYEQYF. The CDR3 DNA reads as TGTGCCAGCAGCCACGGACAGGGTACCTACGAGCAGTACTTC.